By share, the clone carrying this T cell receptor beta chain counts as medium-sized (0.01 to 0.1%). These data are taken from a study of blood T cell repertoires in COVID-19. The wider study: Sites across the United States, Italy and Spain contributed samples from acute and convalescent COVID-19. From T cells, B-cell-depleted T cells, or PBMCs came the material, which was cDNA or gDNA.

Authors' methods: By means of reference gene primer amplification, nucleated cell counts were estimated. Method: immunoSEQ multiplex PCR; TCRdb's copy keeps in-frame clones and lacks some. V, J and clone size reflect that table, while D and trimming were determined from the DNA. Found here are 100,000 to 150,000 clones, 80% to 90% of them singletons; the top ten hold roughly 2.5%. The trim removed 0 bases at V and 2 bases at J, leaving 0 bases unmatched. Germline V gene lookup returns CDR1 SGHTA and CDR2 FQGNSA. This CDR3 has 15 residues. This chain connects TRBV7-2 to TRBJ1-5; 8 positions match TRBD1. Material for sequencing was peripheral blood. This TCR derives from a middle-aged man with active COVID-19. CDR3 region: CASSLAGQGNQPQHF. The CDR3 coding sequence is TGTGCCAGCAGCTTAGCGGGACAGGGCAATCAGCCCCAGCATTTT.